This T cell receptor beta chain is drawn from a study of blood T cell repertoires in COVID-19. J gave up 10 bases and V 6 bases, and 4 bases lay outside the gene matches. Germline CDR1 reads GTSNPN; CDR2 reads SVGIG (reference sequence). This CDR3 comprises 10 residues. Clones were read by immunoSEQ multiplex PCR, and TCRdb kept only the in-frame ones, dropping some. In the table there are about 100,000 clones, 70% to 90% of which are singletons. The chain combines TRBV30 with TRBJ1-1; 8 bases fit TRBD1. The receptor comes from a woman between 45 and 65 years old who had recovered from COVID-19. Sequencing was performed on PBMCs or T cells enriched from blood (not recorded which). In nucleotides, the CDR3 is TGTGCCTGTATAGACAGGGGAGCTTTCTTT. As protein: CACIDRGAFF. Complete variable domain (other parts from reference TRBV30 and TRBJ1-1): SQTIHQWPATLVQPVGSPLSLECTVEGTSNPNLYWYRQAAGRGLQLLFYSVGIGQISSEVPQNLSASRPQDRQFILSSKKLLLSDSGFYLCACIDRGAFFGQGTRLTVV.